This TCR beta chain is from a study of blood T cell repertoires in COVID-19. Study details: The origin of the acute and convalescent COVID-19 samples was the United States, Italy and Spain.

The CDR3 is 16 amino acids. Germline assignment: CDR1 LGHDT and CDR2 YNNKEL (reference sequence). Trimming stripped 4 bases from V and 8 bases from J, with 21 bases between. In the source study's methods: Researchers report that nucleated cell counts were estimated from reference gene primer amplification. Generated by immunoSEQ multiplex PCR, the TCRdb table keeps only in-frame clones and is missing some. V and J calls and clone size are as listed in that table; D and trimming were resolved from the DNA. The repertoire holds 450,000 or so clones, with 70% to 90% as singletons. The sequence was collected from a young man with COVID-19, enrolled during active disease. The chain has TRBV3-1 (or the pseudogene TRBV3-2) and TRBJ2-1; TRBD2 is a possible D gene (6 bases). Sequenced material: peripheral blood. In DNA, the CDR3 is TGTGCCAGCAGCCTCCGGCCCGGAGGGCGGAGGCATGAGCAGTTCTTC. Protein product: CASSLRPGGRRHEQFF.